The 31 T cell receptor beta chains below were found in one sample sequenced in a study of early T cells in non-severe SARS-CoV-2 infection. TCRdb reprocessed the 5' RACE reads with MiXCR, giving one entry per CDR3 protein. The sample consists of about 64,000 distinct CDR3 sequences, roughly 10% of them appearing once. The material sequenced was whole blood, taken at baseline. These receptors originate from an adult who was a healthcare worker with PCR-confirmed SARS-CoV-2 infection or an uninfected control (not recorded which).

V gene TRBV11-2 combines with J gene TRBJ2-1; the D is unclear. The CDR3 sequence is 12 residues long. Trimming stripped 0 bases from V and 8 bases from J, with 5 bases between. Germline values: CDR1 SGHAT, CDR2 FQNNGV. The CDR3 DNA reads TGTGCCAGCAGCTTAGATCGCGATGAGCAGTTCTTC. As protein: CASSLDRDEQFF.

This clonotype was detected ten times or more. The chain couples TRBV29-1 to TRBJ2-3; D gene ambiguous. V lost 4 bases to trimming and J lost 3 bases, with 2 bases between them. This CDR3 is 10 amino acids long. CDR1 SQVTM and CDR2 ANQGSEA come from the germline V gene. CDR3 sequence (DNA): TGCAGCGTTGGAACAGATACGCAGTATTTT. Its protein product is CSVGTDTQYF.

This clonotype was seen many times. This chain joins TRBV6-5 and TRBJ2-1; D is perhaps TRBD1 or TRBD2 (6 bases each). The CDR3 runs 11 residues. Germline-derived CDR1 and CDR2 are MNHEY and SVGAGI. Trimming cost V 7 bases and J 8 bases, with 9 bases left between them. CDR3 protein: CASTRGDEQFF. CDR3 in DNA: TGTGCCAGCACAAGGGGGGATGAGCAGTTCTTC.

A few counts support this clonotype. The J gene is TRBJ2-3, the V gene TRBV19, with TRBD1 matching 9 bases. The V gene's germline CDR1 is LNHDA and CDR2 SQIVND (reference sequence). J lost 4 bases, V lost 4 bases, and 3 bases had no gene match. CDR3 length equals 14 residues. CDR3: CASSNGQGPDTQYF. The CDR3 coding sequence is TGTGCCAGTAGTAACGGACAGGGGCCAGATACGCAGTATTTT. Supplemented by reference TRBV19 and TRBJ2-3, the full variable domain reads DGGITQSPKYLFRKEGQNVTLSCEQNLNHDAMYWYRQDPGQGLRLIYYSQIVNDFQKGDIAEGYSVSREKKESFPLTVTSAQKNPTAFYLCASSNGQGPDTQYFGPGTRLTVL.

The CDR3 region has the DNA TGCGCCAGCAGGGCGGGACTAGCGCTAAACACCGGGGAGCTGTTTTTT. Its protein is CASRAGLALNTGELFF. This sequence joins TRBV10-2 and TRBJ2-2; TRBD2 agrees at 10 bases. CDR1 and CDR2 (germline): WSHSY, SAAADI. The CDR3 contains 16 residues. V gave up 6 bases and J gave up 2 bases; unmatched junction bases: 6.

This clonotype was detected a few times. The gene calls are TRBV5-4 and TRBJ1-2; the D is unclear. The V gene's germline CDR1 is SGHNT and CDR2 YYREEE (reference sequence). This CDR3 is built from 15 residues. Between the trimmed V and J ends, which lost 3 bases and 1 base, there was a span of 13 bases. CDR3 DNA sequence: TGTGCCAGCAGCTCTTCACAGATATTTAACTATGGCTACACCTTC. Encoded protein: CASSSSQIFNYGYTF. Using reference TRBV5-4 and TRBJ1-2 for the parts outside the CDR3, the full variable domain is ETGVTQSPTHLIKTRGQQVTLRCSSQSGHNTVSWYQQALGQGPQFIFQYYREEENGRGNFPPRFSGLQFPNYSSELNVNALELDDSALYLCASSSSQIFNYGYTFGSGTRLTVV.

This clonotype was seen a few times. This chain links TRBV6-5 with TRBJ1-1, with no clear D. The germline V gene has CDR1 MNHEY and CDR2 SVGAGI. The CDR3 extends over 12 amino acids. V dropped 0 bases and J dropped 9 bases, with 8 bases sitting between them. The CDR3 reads CASSYSGSKAFF. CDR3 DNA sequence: TGTGCCAGCAGTTACTCGGGTAGTAAAGCTTTCTTT.

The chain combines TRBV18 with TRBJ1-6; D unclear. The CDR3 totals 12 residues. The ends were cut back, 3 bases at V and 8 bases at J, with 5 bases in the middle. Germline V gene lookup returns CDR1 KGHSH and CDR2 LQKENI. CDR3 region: CASSPPYSPLHF. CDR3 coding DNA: TGTGCCAGCTCACCCCCGTATTCACCCCTCCACTTT. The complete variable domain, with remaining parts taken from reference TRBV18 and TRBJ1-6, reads NAGVMQNPRHLVRRRGQEARLRCSPMKGHSHVYWYRQLPEEGLKFMVYLQKENIIDESGMPKERFSAEFPKEGPSILRIQQVVRGDSAAYFCASSPPYSPLHFGNGTRLTVT.

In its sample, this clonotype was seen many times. This chain's CDR3 is CASSLGERATAFF. The DNA for the CDR3 is TGTGCCAGCAGCTTAGGGGAAAGGGCGACTGCTTTCTTT. The V gene is TRBV11-2, the J gene TRBJ1-1; D uncertain. CDR1 SGHAT and CDR2 FQNNGV come from the germline V gene. This CDR3 region has 13 residues. V lost 1 base and J 11 bases, leaving 14 bases between the germline ends.

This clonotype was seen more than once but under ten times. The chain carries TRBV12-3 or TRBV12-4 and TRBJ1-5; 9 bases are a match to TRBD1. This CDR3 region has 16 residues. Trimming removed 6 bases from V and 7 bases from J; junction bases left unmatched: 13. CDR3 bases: TGTGCCAGCAGCCCCTCCCGTGACAGGGGGGCCCAGCCCCAGCATTTT. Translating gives CASSPSRDRGAQPQHF.

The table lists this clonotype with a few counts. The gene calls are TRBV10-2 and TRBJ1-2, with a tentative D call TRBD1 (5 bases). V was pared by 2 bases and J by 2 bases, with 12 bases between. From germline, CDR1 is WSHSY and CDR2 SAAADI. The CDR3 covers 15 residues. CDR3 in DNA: TGCGCCAGCAGTGAGGCGGGACGTACAAACTATGGCTACACCTTC. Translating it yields CASSEAGRTNYGYTF.

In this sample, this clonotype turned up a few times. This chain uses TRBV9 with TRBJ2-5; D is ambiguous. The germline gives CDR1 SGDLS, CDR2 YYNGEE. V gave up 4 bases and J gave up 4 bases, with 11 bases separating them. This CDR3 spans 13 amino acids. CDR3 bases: TGTGCCAGCAGCCCAGACCCGGGAGAGACCCAGTACTTC. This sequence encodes CASSPDPGETQYF.

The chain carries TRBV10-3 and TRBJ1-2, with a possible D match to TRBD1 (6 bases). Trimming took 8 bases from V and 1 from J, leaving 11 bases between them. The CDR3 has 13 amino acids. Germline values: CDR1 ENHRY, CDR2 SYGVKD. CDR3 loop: CAIQQDSNYGYTF. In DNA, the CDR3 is TGTGCCATCCAACAGGACAGTAACTATGGCTACACCTTC.

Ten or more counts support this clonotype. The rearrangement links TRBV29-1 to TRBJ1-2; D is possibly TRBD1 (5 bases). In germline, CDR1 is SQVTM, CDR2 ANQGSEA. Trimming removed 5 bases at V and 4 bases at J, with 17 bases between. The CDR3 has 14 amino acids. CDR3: CSVPRGRQIYGYTF. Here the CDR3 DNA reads TGCAGCGTTCCGCGGGGCAGACAAATCTATGGCTACACCTTC.

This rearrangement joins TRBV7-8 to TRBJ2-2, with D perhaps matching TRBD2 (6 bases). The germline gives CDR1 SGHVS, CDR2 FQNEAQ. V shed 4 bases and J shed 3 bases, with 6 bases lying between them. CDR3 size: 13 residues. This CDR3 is CASSWDYTGELFF. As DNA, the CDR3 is TGTGCCAGCAGCTGGGACTACACCGGGGAGCTGTTTTTT.

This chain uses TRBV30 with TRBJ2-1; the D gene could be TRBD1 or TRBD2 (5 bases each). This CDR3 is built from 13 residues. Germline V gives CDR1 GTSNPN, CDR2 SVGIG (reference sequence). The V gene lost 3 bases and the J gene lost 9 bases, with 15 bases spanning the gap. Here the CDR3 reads CAWSRTRDREQFF. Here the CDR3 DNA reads TGTGCCTGGAGCCGAACCCGGGACCGTGAGCAGTTCTTC.

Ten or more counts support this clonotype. Here the CDR3 DNA reads TGTGCCAGCTCACCACCCCAGGGGGGCTACACCTTC. It yields the protein CASSPPQGGYTF. The genes are TRBV18 and TRBJ1-2; D is perhaps TRBD1 (6 bases). In germline, CDR1 is KGHSH, CDR2 LQKENI. The length of the CDR3 is 12 residues. Deletions cut 0 bases from V and 8 bases from J, with 7 bases between.

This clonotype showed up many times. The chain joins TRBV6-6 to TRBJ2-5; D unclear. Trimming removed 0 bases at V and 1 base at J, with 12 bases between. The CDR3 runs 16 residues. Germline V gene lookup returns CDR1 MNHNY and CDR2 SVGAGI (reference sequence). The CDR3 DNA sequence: TGTGCCAGCAGTTACTCGAGGCCAGCAATCCAAGAGACCCAGTACTTC. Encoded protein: CASSYSRPAIQETQYF.

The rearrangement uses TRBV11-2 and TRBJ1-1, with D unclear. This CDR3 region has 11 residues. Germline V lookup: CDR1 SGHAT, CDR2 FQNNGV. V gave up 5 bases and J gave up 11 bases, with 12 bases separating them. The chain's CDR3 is CASSLGLEAFF. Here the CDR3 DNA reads TGTGCCAGCAGCCTAGGGTTGGAGGCTTTCTTT.

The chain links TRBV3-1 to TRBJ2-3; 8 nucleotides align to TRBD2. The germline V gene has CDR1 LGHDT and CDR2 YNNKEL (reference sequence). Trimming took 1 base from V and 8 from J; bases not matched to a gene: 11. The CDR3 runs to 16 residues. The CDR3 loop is CASSQGRAGAGGTQYF. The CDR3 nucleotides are TGTGCCAGCAGCCAAGGTCGAGCGGGGGCCGGGGGTACGCAGTATTTT.

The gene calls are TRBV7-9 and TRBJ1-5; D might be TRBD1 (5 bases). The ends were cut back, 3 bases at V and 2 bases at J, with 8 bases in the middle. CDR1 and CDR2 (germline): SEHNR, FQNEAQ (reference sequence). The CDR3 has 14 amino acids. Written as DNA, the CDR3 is TGTGCCAGCAGCTTGACAGCGGGCAATCAGCCCCAGCATTTT. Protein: CASSLTAGNQPQHF.

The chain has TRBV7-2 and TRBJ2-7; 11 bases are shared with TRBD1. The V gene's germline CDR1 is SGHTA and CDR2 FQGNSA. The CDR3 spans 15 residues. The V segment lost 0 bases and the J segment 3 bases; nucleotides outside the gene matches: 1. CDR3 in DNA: TGTGCCAGCAGCTTAGCTGGGACAGGGGGCTACGAGCAGTACTTC. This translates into CASSLAGTGGYEQYF.

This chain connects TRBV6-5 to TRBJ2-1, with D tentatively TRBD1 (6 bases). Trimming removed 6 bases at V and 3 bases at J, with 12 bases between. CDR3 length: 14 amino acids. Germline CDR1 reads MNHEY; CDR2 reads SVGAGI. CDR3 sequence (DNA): TGTGCCAGCAGGAGGGAACAGGGCTACAATGAGCAGTTCTTC. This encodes CASRREQGYNEQFF.

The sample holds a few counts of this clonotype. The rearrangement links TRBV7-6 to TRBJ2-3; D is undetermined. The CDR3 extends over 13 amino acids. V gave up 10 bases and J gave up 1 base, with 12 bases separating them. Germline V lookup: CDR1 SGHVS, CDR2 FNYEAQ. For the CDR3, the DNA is TGTGCCATCTCAGCGTCCCGCACAGATACGCAGTATTTT. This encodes CAISASRTDTQYF.

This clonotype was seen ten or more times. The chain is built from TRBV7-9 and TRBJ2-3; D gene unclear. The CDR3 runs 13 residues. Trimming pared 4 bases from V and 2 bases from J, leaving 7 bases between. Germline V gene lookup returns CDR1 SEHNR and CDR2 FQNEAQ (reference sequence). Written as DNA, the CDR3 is TGTGCCAGCAGCTCGAGGATCACAGATACGCAGTATTTT. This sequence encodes CASSSRITDTQYF.

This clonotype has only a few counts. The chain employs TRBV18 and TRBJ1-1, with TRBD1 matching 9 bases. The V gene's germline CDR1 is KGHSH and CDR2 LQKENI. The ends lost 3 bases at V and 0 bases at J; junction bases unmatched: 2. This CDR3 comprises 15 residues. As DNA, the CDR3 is TGTGCCAGCTCACCTAGGGACAGGGTGAACACTGAAGCTTTCTTT. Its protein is CASSPRDRVNTEAFF.

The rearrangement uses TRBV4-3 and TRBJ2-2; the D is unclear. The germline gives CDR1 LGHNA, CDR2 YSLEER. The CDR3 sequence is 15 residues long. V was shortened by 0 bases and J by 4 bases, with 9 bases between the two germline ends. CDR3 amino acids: CASSQDWTVTGELFF. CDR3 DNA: TGCGCCAGCAGCCAAGATTGGACGGTCACCGGGGAGCTGTTTTTT.

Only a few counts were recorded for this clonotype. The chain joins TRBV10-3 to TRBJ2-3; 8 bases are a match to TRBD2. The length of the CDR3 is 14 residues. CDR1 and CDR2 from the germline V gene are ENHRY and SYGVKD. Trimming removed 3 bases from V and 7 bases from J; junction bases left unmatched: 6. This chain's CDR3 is CAISDRGLGNTQYF. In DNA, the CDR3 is TGTGCCATCAGTGATAGGGGACTAGGAAATACGCAGTATTTT.

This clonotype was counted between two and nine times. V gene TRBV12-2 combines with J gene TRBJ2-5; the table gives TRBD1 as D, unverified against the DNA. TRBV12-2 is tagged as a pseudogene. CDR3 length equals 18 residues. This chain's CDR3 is CASRLSSGTGMYQETQYF. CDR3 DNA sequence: TGTGCAAGTCGCTTATCATCCGGGACAGGGATGTACCAAGAGACCCAGTACTTC.

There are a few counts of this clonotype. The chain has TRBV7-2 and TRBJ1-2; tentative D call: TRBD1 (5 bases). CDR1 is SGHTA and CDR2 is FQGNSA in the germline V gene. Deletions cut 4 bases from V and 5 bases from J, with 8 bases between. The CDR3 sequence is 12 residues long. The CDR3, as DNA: TGTGCCAGCAGCTACGGACATTATGGCTACACCTTC. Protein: CASSYGHYGYTF.

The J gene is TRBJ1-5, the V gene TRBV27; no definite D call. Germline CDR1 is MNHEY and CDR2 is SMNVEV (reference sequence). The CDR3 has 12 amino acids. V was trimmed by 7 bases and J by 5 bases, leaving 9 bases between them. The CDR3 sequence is CASKAADQPQHF. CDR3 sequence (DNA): TGTGCCAGCAAAGCGGCGGATCAGCCCCAGCATTTT.